The rows below give T cell receptor beta chains drawn from one sample of a study of CXCR3-negative and CXCR3-positive naive CD8 T cells. TCRdb re-analyzed the 5' RACE reads; it lists each CDR3 protein once, without DNA. The sample table includes around 40,000 distinct CDR3 sequences. The sequencing input was memory CD8+ T cells from blood. All receptors come from a human donor in good health. Some clones in this sample may be carry-over from other donors' samples. The CDR3 runs from the conserved cysteine through the conserved F or W. The size entry is marked missing in some rows and otherwise reads once, few, many or a size class.

TRBV7-8,TRBJ2-2,NA,CASSFRQTNTGELFF
TRBV12-3/TRBV12-4,TRBJ1-5,NA,CASSYRGREQPQHF
TRBV15,TRBJ2-5,NA,CATSRATRDGLQETQYF
TRBV7-3,TRBJ1-2,NA,CASSLGYGNDYGYTF
TRBV29-1,TRBJ2-1,NA,CSANPPTGDHNEQFF
TRBV11-2,TRBJ2-2,NA,CASSPLAGGVGELFF
TRBV7-2,TRBJ2-2,NA,CASSLVVFATSGDTGELFF
TRBV14,TRBJ2-1,NA,CASELGVEQFF
TRBV3-1,TRBJ2-7,NA,CASSRLRQPYEQYF
TRBV6-2/TRBV6-3,TRBJ2-1,NA,CASSGRDRVYNEQFF
TRBV27,TRBJ2-5,NA,CASSPDLRGRWETQYF
TRBV20-1,TRBJ2-3,NA,CSARDLRPTGATGDTQYF
TRBV28,TRBJ2-1,NA,CASSLIPPGLADNEQFF
TRBV20-1,TRBJ1-6,NA,CSARSDRADNSPLHF
TRBV4-3,TRBJ1-5,NA,CASSQDRGSNQPQHF
TRBV28,TRBJ2-7,NA,CASSLGQGLKTYEQYF
TRBV11-2,TRBJ1-1,NA,CASSPGFEAFF
TRBV29-1,TRBJ1-2,NA,CSVEPMEEHHGYTF
TRBV7-9,TRBJ2-1,NA,CASRILPNEQFF
TRBV29-1,TRBJ2-7,NA,CSVENWSSYEQYF
TRBV15,TRBJ2-7,medium-sized,CATSRGPGTPYEQYF
TRBV7-9,TRBJ1-1,NA,CASSPRGSGTEAFF